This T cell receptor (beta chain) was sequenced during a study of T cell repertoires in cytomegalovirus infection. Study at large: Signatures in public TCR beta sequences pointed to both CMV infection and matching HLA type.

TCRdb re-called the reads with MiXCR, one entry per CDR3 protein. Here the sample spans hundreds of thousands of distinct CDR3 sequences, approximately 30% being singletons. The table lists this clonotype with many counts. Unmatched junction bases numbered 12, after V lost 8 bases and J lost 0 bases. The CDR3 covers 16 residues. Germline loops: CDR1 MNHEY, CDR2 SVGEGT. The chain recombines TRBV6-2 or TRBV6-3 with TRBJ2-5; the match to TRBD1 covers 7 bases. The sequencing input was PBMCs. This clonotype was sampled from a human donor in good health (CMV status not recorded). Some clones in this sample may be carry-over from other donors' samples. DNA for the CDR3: TGTGCCAGCGAGGGGGCCGAAGACAGGGACCAAGAGACCCAGTACTTC. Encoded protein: CASEGAEDRDQETQYF.